The rows below give T cell receptor beta chains drawn from one sample of a study of cytomegalovirus exposure and HLA in healthy donors. Clones were read by immunoSEQ multiplex PCR, and TCRdb kept only the in-frame ones, dropping some. The sample contains over 120,000 clones, about 95% of which appear only once. Sequenced: PBMCs. The receptors were gathered from a man in his late teens or twenties in good health and CMV-seropositive. CDR3s include the opening cysteine and the closing phenylalanine or tryptophan. D genes are given only for firm matches. Clone size is stated in some rows and not others, as once, few, many or a class when expanded.

v_gene: TRBV6-5
abundance: -
d_gene: TRBD1
j_gene: TRBJ2-7
CDR3nt: TGTGCCAGCAGTTTATCGACAGGGGTACACTACGAGCAGTACTTC
CDR3aa: CASSLSTGVHYEQYF

v_gene: TRBV18
abundance: -
d_gene: -
j_gene: TRBJ1-3
CDR3nt: TGTGCCAGCTCACGGTCCCAGGGCGCCGGAAACACCATATATTTT
CDR3aa: CASSRSQGAGNTIYF

v_gene: TRBV19
abundance: -
d_gene: -
j_gene: TRBJ2-1
CDR3nt: TGTGCCAGTGGGGGCGTAAACAATGAGCAGTTCTTC
CDR3aa: CASGGVNNEQFF

v_gene: TRBV5-1
abundance: -
d_gene: TRBD1
j_gene: TRBJ1-6
CDR3nt: TGCGCCAGCAGCTGGGGGACAGGTGGCCATTATAATTCACCCCTCCACTTT
CDR3aa: CASSWGTGGHYNSPLHF

v_gene: TRBV18
abundance: -
d_gene: -
j_gene: TRBJ1-5
CDR3nt: TGTGCCAGCTCACTTACAGATAATCAGCCCCAGCATTTT
CDR3aa: CASSLTDNQPQHF

v_gene: TRBV28
abundance: -
d_gene: -
j_gene: TRBJ1-1
CDR3nt: TGTGCCAGTGTAGAGAACACTGAAGCTTTCTTT
CDR3aa: CASVENTEAFF

v_gene: TRBV27
abundance: -
d_gene: -
j_gene: TRBJ1-4
CDR3nt: TGTGCCAGCAGTTTATCGCAGGGTTATAGCTATGAAAAACTGTTTTTT
CDR3aa: CASSLSQGYSYEKLFF

v_gene: TRBV28
abundance: -
d_gene: TRBD2
j_gene: TRBJ2-7
CDR3nt: TGTGCCAGCAGTTTGGTAGCGGGAGGTATCTACGAGCAGTACTTC
CDR3aa: CASSLVAGGIYEQYF

v_gene: TRBV9
abundance: -
d_gene: -
j_gene: TRBJ2-2
CDR3nt: TGTGCCAGCAGCCCCGCCAAGCGGTCGAACACCGGGGAGCTGTTTTTT
CDR3aa: CASSPAKRSNTGELFF

v_gene: TRBV28
abundance: once
d_gene: TRBD1
j_gene: TRBJ1-2
CDR3nt: TGTGCCAGCAGTTTACCTTACCTACAGGGGGCTTCTAACTATGGCTACACCTTC
CDR3aa: CASSLPYLQGASNYGYTF

v_gene: TRBV5-1
abundance: once
d_gene: TRBD2
j_gene: TRBJ2-1
CDR3nt: TGCGCCAGCAACCCGGGACTAGCGGGAGATGAGCAGTTCTTC
CDR3aa: CASNPGLAGDEQFF

v_gene: TRBV28
abundance: once
d_gene: -
j_gene: TRBJ1-1
CDR3nt: TGTGCCAGCAGTCTGTGGCAGAACACTGAAGCTTTCTTT
CDR3aa: CASSLWQNTEAFF

v_gene: TRBV9
abundance: -
d_gene: -
j_gene: TRBJ2-1
CDR3nt: TGTGCCAGCAGCGTAGCTAGCGTTAACAATGAGCAGTTCTTC
CDR3aa: CASSVASVNNEQFF

v_gene: TRBV2
abundance: -
d_gene: TRBD1
j_gene: TRBJ2-6
CDR3nt: TGTGCCAGCAGGGCGGGGACAGGTATTGATGGGGCCAACGTCCTGACTTTC
CDR3aa: CASRAGTGIDGANVLTF

v_gene: TRBV2
abundance: -
d_gene: -
j_gene: TRBJ2-1
CDR3nt: TGTGCCAGCAGTTTTTCTAACAGGGCTGGGCAGTTCTTC
CDR3aa: CASSFSNRAGQFF

v_gene: TRBV5-1
abundance: -
d_gene: -
j_gene: TRBJ1-1
CDR3nt: TGCGCCAGCAGCTTACAGGCTTTTAACACTGAAGCTTTCTTT
CDR3aa: CASSLQAFNTEAFF

v_gene: TRBV4-1
abundance: -
d_gene: TRBD2
j_gene: TRBJ2-5
CDR3nt: TGCGCCAGCAGCCAAGGTGGACTAGCGGGAGGACGGGAGACCCAGTACTTC
CDR3aa: CASSQGGLAGGRETQYF

v_gene: TRBV5-1
abundance: many
d_gene: -
j_gene: TRBJ2-7
CDR3nt: TGCGCCAGCAGCTTTTCCGCTGGTCAGGGTTCTTACGAGCAGTACTTC
CDR3aa: CASSFSAGQGSYEQYF

v_gene: TRBV2
abundance: -
d_gene: -
j_gene: TRBJ1-1
CDR3nt: TGTGCCAGCAGTGTATACGGGGGAGGGAACACTGAAGCTTTCTTT
CDR3aa: CASSVYGGGNTEAFF

v_gene: TRBV5-4
abundance: -
d_gene: -
j_gene: TRBJ2-1
CDR3nt: TGTGCCAGCAGCTCTACGGTTGAGCAGTTCTTC
CDR3aa: CASSSTVEQFF

v_gene: TRBV19
abundance: -
d_gene: TRBD2
j_gene: TRBJ2-5
CDR3nt: TGTGCCAGTACCTCCTTAGCGGGAGAAGGCGTAGAGACCCAGTACTTC
CDR3aa: CASTSLAGEGVETQYF

v_gene: TRBV30
abundance: -
d_gene: -
j_gene: TRBJ2-1
CDR3nt: TGTGCCTGGGCTATAAACAATGAGCAGTTCTTC
CDR3aa: CAWAINNEQFF

v_gene: TRBV30
abundance: -
d_gene: -
j_gene: TRBJ1-6
CDR3nt: TGTGCCTGGAGTCCGATCGGACAGAGGGCCTATAATTCACCCCTCCACTTT
CDR3aa: CAWSPIGQRAYNSPLHF